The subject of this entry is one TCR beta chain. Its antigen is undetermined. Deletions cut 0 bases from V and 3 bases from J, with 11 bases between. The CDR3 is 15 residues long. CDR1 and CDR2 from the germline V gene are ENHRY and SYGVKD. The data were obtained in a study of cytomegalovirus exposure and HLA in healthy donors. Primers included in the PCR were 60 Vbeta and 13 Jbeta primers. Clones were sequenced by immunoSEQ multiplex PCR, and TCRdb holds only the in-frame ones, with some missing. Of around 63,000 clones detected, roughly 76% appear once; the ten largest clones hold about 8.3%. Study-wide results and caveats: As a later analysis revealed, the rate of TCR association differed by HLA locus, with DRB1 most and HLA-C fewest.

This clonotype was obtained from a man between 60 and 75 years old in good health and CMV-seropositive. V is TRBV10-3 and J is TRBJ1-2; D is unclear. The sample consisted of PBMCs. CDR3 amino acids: CAISESIGDYYGYTF. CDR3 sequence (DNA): TGTGCCATCAGTGAGTCGATAGGCGACTACTATGGCTACACCTTC.